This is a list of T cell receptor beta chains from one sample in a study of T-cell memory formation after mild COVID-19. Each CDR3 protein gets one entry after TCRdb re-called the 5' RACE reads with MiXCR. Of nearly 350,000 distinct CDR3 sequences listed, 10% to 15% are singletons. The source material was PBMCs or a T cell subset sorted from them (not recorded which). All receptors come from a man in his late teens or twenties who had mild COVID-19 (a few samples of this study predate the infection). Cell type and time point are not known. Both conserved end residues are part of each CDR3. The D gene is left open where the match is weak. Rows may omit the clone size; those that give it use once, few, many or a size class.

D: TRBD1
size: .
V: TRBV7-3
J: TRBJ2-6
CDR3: CASSLGQGAAGANVLTF
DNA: TGTGCCAGCAGCCTGGGACAGGGGGCGGCTGGGGCCAACGTCCTGACTTTC

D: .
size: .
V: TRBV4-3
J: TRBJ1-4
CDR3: CASSQEHSAPEKLFF
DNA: TGCGCCAGCAGCCAAGAACACTCAGCCCCGGAAAAACTGTTTTTT

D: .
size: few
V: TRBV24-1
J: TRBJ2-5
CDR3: CATSGREETQYF
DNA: TGTGCCACCAGTGGCAGGGAAGAGACCCAGTACTTC

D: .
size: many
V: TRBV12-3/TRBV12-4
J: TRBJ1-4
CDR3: CASRVQENEKLFF
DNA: TGTGCCAGCAGGGTACAGGAGAATGAAAAACTGTTTTTT

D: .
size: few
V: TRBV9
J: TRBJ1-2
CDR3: CASSPQADPDYGYTF
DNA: TGTGCCAGCAGCCCCCAGGCCGACCCGGACTATGGCTACACCTTC

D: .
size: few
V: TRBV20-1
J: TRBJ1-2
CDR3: CSARGSSNGYTF
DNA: TGCAGTGCTAGAGGGTCCTCAAATGGCTACACCTTC

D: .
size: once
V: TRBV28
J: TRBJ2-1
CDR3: CASRGGHQLAYNEQFF
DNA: TGTGCCAGCCGCGGGGGCCACCAACTCGCCTACAATGAGCAGTTCTTC

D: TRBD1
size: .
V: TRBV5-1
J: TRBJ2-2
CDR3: CASSPGQGRTGELFF
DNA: TGCGCCAGCAGCCCGGGACAGGGGCGGACCGGGGAGCTGTTTTTT

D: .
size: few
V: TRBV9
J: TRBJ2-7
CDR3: CASSVGQASSYEQYF
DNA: TGTGCCAGCAGCGTAGGTCAGGCCAGCTCCTACGAGCAGTACTTC

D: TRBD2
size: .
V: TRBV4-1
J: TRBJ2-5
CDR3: CASSTGGIQETQYF
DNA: TGCGCCAGCAGTACCGGGGGGATTCAAGAGACCCAGTACTTC

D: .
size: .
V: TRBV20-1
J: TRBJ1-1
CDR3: CSARNRENTEAFF
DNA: TGCAGTGCTAGAAACAGGGAGAACACTGAAGCTTTCTTT

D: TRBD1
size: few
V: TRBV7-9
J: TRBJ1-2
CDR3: CASSSLRTGASRYTF
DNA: TGTGCCAGCAGCTCCCTTCGGACAGGGGCTAGTCGCTACACCTTC

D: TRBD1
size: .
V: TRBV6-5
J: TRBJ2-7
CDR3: CASSYLPEGTGAF
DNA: TGTGCCAGCAGTTACCTTCCGGAGGGGACAGGGGCCTTC

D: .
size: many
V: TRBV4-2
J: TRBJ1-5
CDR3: CASSPPGNINQPQHF
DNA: TGTGCCAGCAGCCCACCAGGGAATATCAATCAGCCCCAGCATTTT

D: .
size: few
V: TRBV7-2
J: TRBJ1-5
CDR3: CASSYMEGVGPQHF
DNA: TGTGCCAGCAGTTATATGGAAGGTGTTGGGCCCCAGCATTTT

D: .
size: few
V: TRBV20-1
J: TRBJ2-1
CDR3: CSARDRERNNEQFF
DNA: TGCAGTGCTAGAGATCGTGAAAGAAACAATGAGCAGTTCTTC

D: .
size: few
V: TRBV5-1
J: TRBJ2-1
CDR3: CASSLALGANEQFF
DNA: TGCGCCAGCAGCTTGGCCCTGGGGGCCAATGAGCAGTTCTTC

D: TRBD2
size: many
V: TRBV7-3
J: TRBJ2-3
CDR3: CASSFAPSGTSFTDTQYF
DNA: TGTGCCAGCAGCTTCGCGCCTTCCGGGACTAGCTTCACAGATACGCAGTATTTT

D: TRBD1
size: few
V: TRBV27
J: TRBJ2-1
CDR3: CASSFASYRDRGFYEQFF
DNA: TGTGCCAGCAGTTTCGCCTCCTACCGGGACAGGGGATTTTACGAGCAGTTCTTC

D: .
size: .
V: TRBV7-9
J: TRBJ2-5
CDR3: CASSYAGFGETQYF
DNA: TGTGCCAGCAGCTATGCGGGGTTTGGTGAGACCCAGTACTTC

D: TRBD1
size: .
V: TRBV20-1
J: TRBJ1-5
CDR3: CSAGTGGFQPQHF
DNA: TGCAGTGCTGGGACAGGGGGATTTCAGCCCCAGCATTTT

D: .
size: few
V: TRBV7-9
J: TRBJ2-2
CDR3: CASRHPSTGNTGELFF
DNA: TGTGCCAGCAGACATCCGTCGACAGGGAACACCGGGGAGCTGTTTTTT